What follows is one T cell receptor beta chain and its context. Its specificity is unknown. Using its own MiXCR run on the RT-PCR reads, TCRdb lists one record per CDR3 protein. The data hold 500,000 or so distinct CDR3 sequences, with 16% observed a single time. CDR3 length: 11 residues. CDR1 and CDR2 (germline): DFQATT, SNEGSKA (reference sequence). These data originate in a study of response to subunit inactivated influenza vaccine. The study, taken as a whole, reports: A suggestion made by the authors is that each seasonal influenza vaccination recruits few new T cells.

The input for sequencing was CD4+ T cells sorted from PBMCs, taken roughly 24 months after vaccination. This TCR was sampled from a man between 50 and 69 years old who received an inactivated influenza vaccine. V gene TRBV20-1 combines with J gene TRBJ1-1; TRBD1 matches at 7 bases. For the CDR3, the DNA is TGCAGCACAGGGGTGAACACTGAAGCTTTCTTT. Protein sequence: CSTGVNTEAFF.